One sample yielded the 20 T cell receptor beta chains listed below, sequenced in a study of T cell responses to AZD1222 COVID-19 vaccine. Method: immunoSEQ multiplex PCR; TCRdb's copy keeps in-frame clones and lacks some. The sample has about 150,000 clones, 85% to 95% seen once; the top ten hold approximately 2.9%. Sequenced here: peripheral blood, sampled on day 0 of MenACWY control vaccination. The receptors stem from an adult in good health.

The chain recombines TRBV28 with TRBJ1-5, with 9 bases fitting TRBD1. The CDR3 contains 16 residues. V lost 2 bases, J lost 4 bases, and 6 bases stayed unmatched. Germline V gene lookup returns CDR1 MDHEN and CDR2 SYDVKM. This CDR3 reads CASSLATTGGNQPQHF. The CDR3 coding sequence is TGTGCCAGCAGTTTAGCGACGACAGGGGGAAATCAGCCCCAGCATTTT.

The gene calls are TRBV29-1 and TRBJ2-5; possibly TRBD2 for D (6 bases). CDR1 SQVTM and CDR2 ANQGSEA come from the germline V gene. V was clipped by 6 bases and J by 2 bases, with 16 bases between them. CDR3 size: 14 residues. CDR3 DNA: TGCAGCGTAGGGACTCCTTACGAACAAGAGACCCAGTACTTC. Translating it yields CSVGTPYEQETQYF.

The V call is TRBV30, the J call TRBJ2-7; D may be TRBD1 or TRBD2 (5 bases each). The length of the CDR3 is 15 residues. Per germline, CDR1 GTSNPN and CDR2 SVGIG (reference sequence). Trimming removed 2 bases at V and 7 bases at J, with 21 bases between. The CDR3 DNA sequence: TGTGCCTGGAGTCCCTTCAGGGAGCGGCTACGGGAGCAGTACTTC. This encodes CAWSPFRERLREQYF. Filled out from reference TRBV30 and TRBJ2-7, the complete variable domain reads SQTIHQWPATLVQPVGSPLSLECTVEGTSNPNLYWYRQAAGRGLQLLFYSVGIGQISSEVPQNLSASRPQDRQFILSSKKLLLSDSGFYLCAWSPFRERLREQYFGPGTRLTVT.

This clone was seen once. The chain is built from TRBV29-1 and TRBJ1-2; 8 bases are a match to TRBD1. V shed 3 bases, J shed 7 bases, and the junction held 7 bases outside the gene matches. CDR1 SQVTM and CDR2 ANQGSEA come from the germline V gene. CDR3 length: 13 residues. This CDR3 is CSVDSGGYPGYTF. Here the CDR3 DNA reads TGCAGCGTTGATTCAGGGGGCTATCCTGGCTACACCTTC.

The J gene is TRBJ1-5, the V gene TRBV4-2; no firm D call. Trimming removed 4 bases at V and 3 bases at J, with 19 bases between. The CDR3 length is 17 residues. The V gene's germline CDR1 is LGHNA and CDR2 YNFKEQ. CDR3 DNA sequence: TGTGCCAGCAGCCGCCAAGTGGTGGGGTCTAACAATCAGCCCCAGCATTTT. Encoded protein: CASSRQVVGSNNQPQHF.

The chain couples TRBV19 to TRBJ1-1; 8 bases are shared with TRBD1. This CDR3 region has 17 residues. CDR1 and CDR2 from the germline V gene are LNHDA and SQIVND (reference sequence). The V gene end was trimmed by 3 bases and the J gene end by 0 bases; junction bases not matched to a gene: 9. The CDR3 loop reads CASSIPGQGLLNTEAFF. CDR3 nucleotides: TGTGCCAGTAGTATTCCCGGACAGGGCCTTCTGAACACTGAAGCTTTCTTT.

In this sample, this clone turned up once. This chain joins TRBV4-1 and TRBJ2-5; unclear D gene. V lost 2 bases to trimming and J lost 2 bases, with 15 bases between them. The V gene's germline CDR1 is MGHRA and CDR2 YSYEKL. This CDR3 is 16 amino acids long. The CDR3 coding sequence is TGCGCCAGCAGCCAAAGCAGCAGTTCGCGTCAAGAGACCCAGTACTTC. This gives the protein CASSQSSSSRQETQYF.

The rearrangement links TRBV30 to TRBJ2-4; D possibly uses TRBD1 or TRBD2 (6 bases each). The V gene's germline CDR1 is GTSNPN and CDR2 SVGIG (reference sequence). V was shortened by 3 bases and J by 10 bases, with 10 bases between the two germline ends. The CDR3 contains 11 residues. The CDR3 protein is CAWRRGGIQYF. The CDR3 DNA reads TGTGCCTGGAGGAGAGGGGGGATTCAGTACTTC.

This clone has only one observation. The chain employs TRBV9 and TRBJ1-3, with 7 bases lining up with TRBD1. Germline-derived CDR1 and CDR2 are SGDLS and YYNGEE. The V segment lost 4 bases and the J segment 0 bases; nucleotides outside the gene matches: 19. The CDR3 runs to 20 residues. The CDR3 loop reads CASSSRPGGDSSFSGNTIYF. The CDR3 DNA is TGTGCCAGCAGCTCCCGCCCCGGGGGGGACAGTTCCTTCTCTGGAAACACCATATATTTT.

The chain employs TRBV19 and TRBJ1-5; no clear D. The V end was cut by 6 bases, the J end by 4 bases, with 10 bases between. The CDR3 spans 13 residues. Germline V gene lookup returns CDR1 LNHDA and CDR2 SQIVND (reference sequence). CDR3 sequence reads: CASRTSGNQPQHF. The CDR3 coding sequence is TGTGCCAGTAGAACCTCAGGAAATCAGCCCCAGCATTTT.

The CDR3 bases are TGTGCCAGCAGCCAAGGCGGTGGACGGTTAGGAGGCTACACCTTC. Protein: CASSQGGGRLGGYTF. V usage is TRBV7-8 and J usage is TRBJ1-2; D not resolved. From germline, CDR1 is SGHVS and CDR2 FQNEAQ. Trimming took 5 bases from V and 8 from J, leaving 21 bases between them. The CDR3 length is 15 residues.

J is TRBJ2-3 and V is TRBV6-1; D is ambiguous. The CDR3 sequence is 12 residues long. V lost 2 bases to trimming and J lost 7 bases, with 7 bases between them. Germline CDR1 reads MNHNS; CDR2 reads SASEGT. DNA for the CDR3: TGTGCCAGCAGTGAAATGGGGAATACGCAGTATTTT. This codes for CASSEMGNTQYF.

The V and J genes are TRBV28 and TRBJ1-5, with D possibly matching TRBD1 (6 bases). Trimming left V 1 base short and J 1 base short, with 14 bases between. The CDR3 extends over 17 amino acids. In germline, CDR1 is MDHEN, CDR2 SYDVKM. CDR3 residues: CASSLLGRGGSNQPQHF. The CDR3 DNA reads as TGTGCCAGCAGTTTATTAGGGAGGGGGGGAAGCAATCAGCCCCAGCATTTT.

The chain joins TRBV6-4 to TRBJ1-1; the D is unclear. With 4 bases removed from V and 3 bases from J, the gap between germline ends came to 24 bases. CDR1 is MRHNA and CDR2 is SNTAGT in the germline V gene. The CDR3 length is 18 residues. CDR3 residues: CASSGDNPAAEKDTEAFF. CDR3 sequence (DNA): TGTGCCAGCAGTGGCGACAACCCGGCGGCGGAAAAGGACACTGAAGCTTTCTTT.

The V call is TRBV6-7, the J call TRBJ2-3, with TRBD1 as a possible D gene (5 bases). TRBV6-7 is filed as an ORF, its function uncertain. The length of the CDR3 is 16 residues. Trimming pared 2 bases from V and 4 bases from J, leaving 16 bases between. CDR3 protein: CASSYSSGLRADTQYF. CDR3 in DNA: TGTGCCAGCAGTTACAGCTCAGGGTTACGAGCAGATACGCAGTATTTT.

The rearrangement links TRBV7-2 to TRBJ1-5; no firm D call. This CDR3 has 15 residues. V lost 1 base and J 7 bases, leaving 14 bases between the germline ends. Germline lookup yields CDR1 SGHTA and CDR2 FQGNSA. The CDR3 DNA follows: TGTGCCAGCAGCTTAGGAGACACGATAATACAGCCCCAGCATTTT. This encodes CASSLGDTIIQPQHF.

The genes are TRBV6-5 and TRBJ1-2; the D gene is possibly TRBD1 (6 bases). Trimming pared 6 bases from V and 4 bases from J, leaving 12 bases between. Per germline, CDR1 MNHEY and CDR2 SVGAGI. The CDR3 spans 13 residues. CDR3 sequence (DNA): TGTGCCAGCAGAAAGGGGGGGGTCTATGGCTACACCTTC. It specifies CASRKGGVYGYTF.

V is TRBV28 and J is TRBJ2-7; 7 bases match TRBD2. This CDR3 has 14 amino acids. Germline CDR1 is MDHEN and CDR2 is SYDVKM. After removal of 7 bases from V and 0 bases from J, the junction contained 6 bases not matched to a gene. CDR3 in DNA: TGTGCCAGCACCTCTAGCGGAGTCTCCTACGAGCAGTACTTC. The encoded protein is CASTSSGVSYEQYF.

V is TRBV7-2 and J is TRBJ2-3, with 11 bases fitting TRBD2. The CDR3 runs to 17 residues. The V gene end was trimmed by 5 bases and the J gene end by 5 bases; junction bases not matched to a gene: 12. From germline, CDR1 is SGHTA and CDR2 FQGNSA. The CDR3 region is CASSPGYSGRAKDTQYF. CDR3 bases: TGTGCCAGCAGCCCCGGTTATAGCGGGAGGGCCAAAGATACGCAGTATTTT.

V and J are TRBV9 and TRBJ1-4; 8 bases line up with TRBD1. There are 15 residues in the CDR3. V shed 4 bases, J shed 5 bases, and the junction held 7 bases outside the gene matches. Germline CDR1 SGDLS, CDR2 YYNGEE. CDR3 sequence reads: CASSPRQGTNEKLFF. Here the CDR3 DNA reads TGTGCCAGCAGCCCGAGACAGGGGACGAATGAAAAACTGTTTTTT.